What follows is one TCR beta chain and its context. TCRdb ran MiXCR on the RT-PCR reads and lists one entry per CDR3 protein. The repertoire consists of a few hundred thousand distinct CDR3 sequences, with about a fifth occurring once and the leading ten covering more than 8.5%. These data belong to a study of response to subunit inactivated influenza vaccine. Germline V CDR1 and CDR2: SQVTM, ANQGSEA. This CDR3 contains 13 residues. Trimming shortened V by 6 bases and J by 3 bases, and 12 bases separated the two germline ends. Here the sequenced sample was PBMCs from blood, taken less than 22 months after vaccination. This receptor was taken from a man in his fifties or sixties who received an inactivated influenza vaccine. The V and J genes are TRBV29-1 and TRBJ1-5; perhaps TRBD1 as D (5 bases). This CDR3 is CSVQGGDNQPQHF. DNA for the CDR3: TGCAGCGTCCAGGGAGGGGACAATCAGCCCCAGCATTTT.